This TCR beta chain was captured by sequencing in a study of human T cells and chemical hapten exposure. Study background: Diphenylcyclopropenone doses were given weekly to the scalps of patients across the approximately 24-week study. Upper-back patches of 0.01% DPC were read at 6 days. Study results and caveats: There were significantly more large CDR3 similarity clusters among expanded TCRs than among controls.

The CDR3 is 16 residues long. The V end lost 0 bases, the J end lost 4 bases, and 17 bases lay between the germline ends. The germline V gene has CDR1 DFQATT and CDR2 SNEGSKA (reference sequence). Sample time point: patch test 1, 2 weeks after DPC sensitization. Regarding treatment: therapeutic diphenylcyclopropenone sensitization with weekly scalp DPC. TCRdb itself ran the RACE reads through MiXCR, one entry per CDR3 protein. The sample has under 130,000 distinct CDR3 sequences, more than 9.5% seen once; the top ten hold 3% to 4%. This clonotype was recorded a few times. The antigen is not known. This TCR was sampled from a middle-aged woman with alopecia areata. Some clones in this sample may be carry-over from other donors' samples. The starting material was whole blood, obtained in connection with sensitization to the hapten diphenylcyclopropenone (DPC). The chain recombines TRBV20-1 with TRBJ2-3, with D possibly being TRBD2 (5 bases). The CDR3 DNA follows: TGCAGTGCTAGAGATCGGTGGGTGCTAGCAGCAGATACGCAGTATTTT. Encoded protein: CSARDRWVLAADTQYF.